Shown below are 21 T cell receptor beta chains from a single sample sequenced in a study of post-analysis software for immune sequencing data (dated by TCRdb to 2014 to 2015). Here is what the overall study found, with its caveats: Patients showed significantly higher frequencies than controls for roughly five TRBV segments, among them TRBV5-6, TRBV5-1 and TRBV20-1.

No antigens are known for them. Library construction relied on PCR. TCRdb shows the sequencer as Illumina HiSeq 2500. Unique molecular identifiers were incorporated into TCR beta cDNA libraries to reduce PCR and sequencing biases. The raw public data were reprocessed by TCRdb itself: fastp quality trimming at Q25, MiXCR clonotype calling, in-frame beta chains only. Rows are unified per CDR3 protein, each entry keeping the most common DNA and genes. This sample has roughly 800,000 distinct CDR3 sequences in its table, and roughly 50% of those were observed once. The ten largest clones capture approximately 4.5% of the sample. Sequenced sample: blood. The source of these receptors is a girl aged 5-17 years with multiple sclerosis.

The gene calls are TRBV20-1 and TRBJ1-1; a possible D gene is TRBD1 (6 bases). The CDR3 sequence is 15 residues long. Germline V gives CDR1 DFQATT, CDR2 SNEGSKA (reference sequence). The V gene lost 0 bases and the J gene lost 6 bases, with 17 bases spanning the gap. The CDR3 sequence: CSAREGTWMDAEAFF. DNA of the CDR3: TGCAGTGCTAGAGAGGGGACATGGATGGACGCTGAAGCTTTCTTT.

The chain recombines TRBV6-4 with TRBJ2-1; 8 bases are shared with TRBD2. Germline assignment: CDR1 MRHNA and CDR2 SNTAGT. The CDR3 length is 15 residues. The trim removed 1 base at V and 7 bases at J, leaving 6 bases unmatched. CDR3 DNA sequence: TGTGCCAGCAGTGACTACCAGCGGGAGAAAAATGAGCAGTTCTTC. As protein: CASSDYQREKNEQFF.

This sequence joins TRBV20-1 and TRBJ1-1; D might be TRBD1 (5 bases). The CDR3 has 14 residues. The ends were cut back, 3 bases at V and 5 bases at J, with 16 bases in the middle. Germline V gene data show CDR1 as DFQATT and CDR2 as SNEGSKA (reference sequence). The CDR3 is CSASPGTLRTEAFF. The CDR3, as DNA: TGCAGTGCTAGCCCCGGGACCCTCAGGACTGAAGCTTTCTTT.

Details on this clonotype: The junction departs from germline at one end; a sequencing error may be responsible. This sequence joins TRBV7-9 and TRBJ2-1; maybe TRBD2 (5 bases). The CDR3 contains 15 residues. Germline lookup yields CDR1 SEHNR and CDR2 FQNEAQ (reference sequence). This CDR3 reads CASSPWPRRINEQIF. As DNA, the CDR3 is TGTGCCAGCAGCCCTTGGCCGAGGAGGATCAATGAGCAGATCTTC.

The chain has TRBV9 and TRBJ2-7; possibly TRBD1 or TRBD2 for D (5 bases each). Deletions cut 3 bases from V and 4 bases from J, with 17 bases between. Per germline, CDR1 SGDLS and CDR2 YYNGEE. The CDR3 is 15 residues long. The CDR3 sequence is CASSARQGPGYEQYF. The CDR3 DNA reads as TGTGCCAGCAGCGCTCGGCAGGGCCCGGGATACGAGCAGTACTTC. The complete variable domain, with remaining parts taken from reference TRBV9 and TRBJ2-7, reads DSGVTQTPKHLITATGQRVTLRCSPRSGDLSVYWYQQSLDQGLQFLIQYYNGEERAKGNILERFSAQQFPDLHSELNLSSLELGDSALYFCASSARQGPGYEQYFGPGTRLTVT.

The CDR3 here is CASSLTGLNQPQHF. CDR3 bases: TGTGCCAGCAGCTTGACGGGATTGAATCAGCCCCAGCATTTT. The J gene is TRBJ1-5, the V gene TRBV7-9; D is uncertain. The germline V and J ends were trimmed by 3 bases and 4 bases, with 10 bases remaining between them. The length of the CDR3 is 14 residues. CDR1 is SEHNR, CDR2 FQNEAQ, per germline (reference sequence).

The rearrangement links TRBV29-1 to TRBJ2-3; TRBD2 aligns across 8 bases. Germline V gene sequence: CDR1 SQVTM, CDR2 ANQGSEA. This CDR3 has 14 amino acids. Trimming took 0 bases from V and 1 from J; bases not matched to a gene: 0. CDR3 loop: CSVEELAGTDTQYF. CDR3 nucleotide sequence: TGCAGCGTTGAAGAACTAGCGGGCACAGATACGCAGTATTTT.

This chain joins TRBV5-1 and TRBJ1-6, with a weak D call TRBD1 (6 bases). The V and J ends lost 4 bases and 0 bases respectively, with 11 bases between them. This CDR3 spans 16 amino acids. Looked up from germline, CDR1 is SGHRS and CDR2 is YFSETQ. The CDR3 reads CASSQGTSSYNSPLHF. CDR3 nucleotide sequence: TGCGCCAGCAGCCAGGGGACAAGCTCCTATAATTCACCCCTCCACTTT. Drawing the rest from reference TRBV5-1 and TRBJ1-6, the complete variable domain is KAGVTQTPRYLIKTRGQQVTLSCSPISGHRSVSWYQQTPGQGLQFLFEYFSETQRNKGNFPGRFSGRQFSNSRSEMNVSTLELGDSALYLCASSQGTSSYNSPLHFGNGTRLTVT.

The chain is built from TRBV9 and TRBJ2-7; the match to TRBD2 covers 9 bases. The CDR3 is 14 amino acids. Germline values: CDR1 SGDLS, CDR2 YYNGEE. After removal of 0 bases from V and 6 bases from J, the junction contained 4 bases not matched to a gene. The CDR3 DNA reads as TGTGCCAGCAGCGTAGTAGCGGGGGCCCTCGAGCAGTACTTC. As protein: CASSVVAGALEQYF. Full variable domain (missing parts from reference TRBV9 and TRBJ2-7): DSGVTQTPKHLITATGQRVTLRCSPRSGDLSVYWYQQSLDQGLQFLIQYYNGEERAKGNILERFSAQQFPDLHSELNLSSLELGDSALYFCASSVVAGALEQYFGPGTRLTVT.

The chain is built from TRBV6-5 and TRBJ2-1; 11 bases align to TRBD2. CDR1 MNHEY and CDR2 SVGAGI come from the germline V gene. There are 16 residues in the CDR3. V shed 0 bases and J 7 bases; nucleotides not matched to a gene: 5. The chain's CDR3 is CASSYSRTSGSNEQFF. CDR3 DNA: TGTGCCAGCAGTTACTCTCGCACTAGCGGGAGTAATGAGCAGTTCTTC.

This clonotype was seen more than once but under ten times. CDR3 DNA sequence: TGTGCCAGCAGCGGGCCATCCCTAGAGACCCAGTACTTC. This encodes CASSGPSLETQYF. The rearrangement joins TRBV6-5 to TRBJ2-5; D ambiguous. The CDR3 runs to 13 residues. CDR1 and CDR2 from the germline V gene are MNHEY and SVGAGI. V lost 6 bases and J 4 bases, leaving 12 bases between the germline ends.

CDR3: CSVAWGPYEQYF. For the CDR3, the DNA is TGCAGCGTTGCGTGGGGGCCCTACGAGCAGTACTTC. V gene TRBV29-1 combines with J gene TRBJ2-7; tentatively, D is TRBD1 (6 bases). V lost 4 bases and J lost 2, with 9 bases in between. The CDR3 extends over 12 amino acids. The germline gives CDR1 SQVTM, CDR2 ANQGSEA.

The chain is built from TRBV5-1 and TRBJ2-5; D is perhaps TRBD2 (6 bases). Germline loops: CDR1 SGHRS, CDR2 YFSETQ. The V and J ends lost 5 bases and 3 bases respectively, with 14 bases between them. The CDR3 runs to 14 residues. CDR3 coding DNA: TGCGCCAGCAGTTCTAGCGCGGGCAAAGAGACCCAGTACTTC. It yields the protein CASSSSAGKETQYF.

V and J are TRBV24-1 and TRBJ2-2, with D maybe TRBD2 (7 bases). The germline V and J ends were trimmed by 4 bases and 12 bases, with 11 bases remaining between them. Germline lookup yields CDR1 KGHDR and CDR2 SFDVKD. CDR3 length: 12 amino acids. The CDR3 region is CATSDLGGQLFF. In nucleotides, the CDR3 is TGTGCCACCAGTGACCTCGGGGGGCAGCTGTTTTTT.

This sequence joins TRBV5-1 and TRBJ1-5; weak D call: TRBD1 (5 bases). The germline V gene has CDR1 SGHRS and CDR2 YFSETQ. V shed 8 bases and J shed 4 bases, with 13 bases lying between them. The CDR3 is 13 residues long. CDR3 amino acids: CASSLGANQPQHF. Here the CDR3 DNA reads TGCGCCAGTAGTCTTGGGGCGAATCAGCCCCAGCATTTT.

The chain employs TRBV6-5 and TRBJ1-2, with a tentative D call TRBD1 (6 bases). Trimming took off 5 bases at V and 2 bases at J, with 12 bases between the two ends. The CDR3 consists of 14 residues. CDR1 and CDR2 (germline): MNHEY, SVGAGI. CDR3 region: CASSRSGENYGYTF. CDR3 DNA: TGTGCCAGCAGTAGATCAGGGGAGAACTATGGCTACACCTTC.

There are a few counts of this clonotype. V and J are TRBV5-1 and TRBJ2-5, with D tentatively TRBD1 or TRBD2 (5 bases each). The J call is doubtful: the DNA matches TRBJ2-7 better. Germline V CDR1 and CDR2: SGHRS, YFSETQ. CDR3 length: 15 amino acids. CDR3 nucleotides: TGCGCCAGCAGCTTGTGGTGGGACGGGGCTTCCGAGCAGTACTTC. This codes for CASSLWWDGASEQYF.

V and J are TRBV29-1 and TRBJ2-5, with D perhaps matching TRBD2 (5 bases). CDR1 and CDR2 (germline): SQVTM, ANQGSEA. The V gene lost 4 bases and the J gene lost 9 bases, with 15 bases spanning the gap. This CDR3 is built from 12 residues. In DNA form, the CDR3 reads TGCAGCGTTGGAGGGAGAAAGGAACCCCAGTACTTC. It specifies CSVGGRKEPQYF.

This clonotype turned up a few times. The CDR3 sequence: CASSQRTGISYEQYF. Written as DNA, the CDR3 is TGTGCCAGCAGCCAAAGGACAGGGATCTCCTACGAGCAGTACTTC. This chain connects TRBV3-1 to TRBJ2-7, with 8 bases matching TRBD1. The CDR3 loop spans 15 amino acids. Germline CDR1 reads LGHDT; CDR2 reads YNNKEL (reference sequence). J gave up 0 bases and V 2 bases, and 3 bases lay outside the gene matches.

The chain couples TRBV7-2 to TRBJ2-1; D is perhaps TRBD1 or TRBD2 (6 bases each). The CDR3 consists of 14 residues. V was pared by 7 bases and J by 2 bases, with 12 bases between. Germline loops: CDR1 SGHTA, CDR2 FQGNSA. CDR3: CASTSGGPYNEQFF. DNA of the CDR3: TGTGCCAGCACTAGTGGGGGGCCCTACAATGAGCAGTTCTTC. The full variable domain, its missing parts supplied by reference TRBV7-2 and TRBJ2-1, is GAGVSQSPSNKVTEKGKDVELRCDPISGHTALYWYRQSLGQGLEFLIYFQGNSAPDKSGLPSDRFSAERTGGSVSTLTIQRTQQEDSAVYLCASTSGGPYNEQFFGPGTRLTVL.

The J gene is TRBJ1-2, the V gene TRBV7-9; 7 positions agree with TRBD1. CDR1 is SEHNR, CDR2 FQNEAQ, per germline (reference sequence). After removal of 2 bases from V and 4 bases from J, the junction contained 10 bases not matched to a gene. There are 16 residues in the CDR3. The DNA for the CDR3 is TGTGCCAGCAGCTTATTCGGACAGGAAACCTTCTATGGCTACACCTTC. As protein: CASSLFGQETFYGYTF.